This entry features one T cell receptor (beta chain) sequence. The data derive from a study of radiotherapy plus CTLA-4 blockade in lung cancer. The protocol was immunoSEQ multiplex PCR, while the TCRdb copy is restricted to in-frame clones and leaves out a portion. The sample holds about 80,000 clones, around 78% seen once. Those patients who had chemo-refractory metastatic non-small-cell lung cancer were given focal radiation along with CTLA-4 blockade through ipilimumab. This clonotype originated in a human donor with non-small cell lung cancer whose response to radiotherapy plus ipilimumab could not be evaluated. Some clones in this sample may be carry-over from other donors' samples. The material was peripheral blood, obtained from a patient treated with radiotherapy plus ipilimumab.

CDR3 coding DNA: TGTGCCAGCAGCCCCGACACATTTAATGAAAAACTGTTTTTT. Translating gives CASSPDTFNEKLFF. This sequence joins TRBV7-2 and TRBJ1-4; the D is unclear. CDR1 and CDR2 (germline): SGHTA, FQGNSA. The CDR3 loop spans 14 amino acids. The V end lost 5 bases, the J end lost 4 bases, and 11 bases lay between the germline ends.